This T cell receptor beta chain was profiled in a study of blood T cells in healthy people across ages (dated by TCRdb to about 2015). About the study as a whole: In model experiments, template switching captured about one uniquely barcoded TCR beta cDNA molecule for every two T cells. The study analyzed two additional independent replicas of 1 million unique cDNA reads from the same blood draw for two donors, one aged 18 to 30 and one aged 80 or older. To avoid experimental bias, donors of different ages were spread randomly across the sequencing lanes. To track age-related changes in TCR beta repertoire diversity, the study relied on deep sequencing normalized with unique cDNA molecular identifiers. Four age groups were formed from the donors: young (average roughly 16 years), middle-aged (approximately 39), aged (roughly 59) and long-lived (less than 85).

Systemically healthy Caucasian individuals from Russia, 39 in total and aged roughly 6 to 95 years, were included as donors. Each donor gave about 9.7 milliliters of peripheral blood, drawn into EDTA-treated Vacutainer tubes. PBMCs were isolated by Ficoll-Paque density-gradient centrifugation, with at least 7 million obtained per sample. Total RNA was extracted from PBMCs with Trizol reagent, with at least 6 micrograms obtained per sample. The percentages of naive CD45RAhigh/CD27high T cells were determined by flow cytometry on a PBMC aliquot from every donor. The V end gives up 6 bases and the J end 0 bases, leaving 6 bases in the junction not matched to a gene. Counted from cysteine to phenylalanine, this CDR3 has 14 amino acids. Only the CDR3 region is kept as DNA, spanning 42 bases read in frame from base 1. The germline V gene (reference sequence) supplies CDR1 DFQATT and CDR2 SNEGSKA. Library generation was performed with 5' RACE. Sequencing instrument: Illumina HiSeq 2500. A second PCR of about 6 to 12 cycles was performed with a sample-barcoded 5' primer and a J-beta primer mix. Each TCR beta cDNA molecule received a unique molecular identifier from a template-switch 5' adaptor carrying 12 random nucleotides. Each sample yielded at least 2.5 million CDR3-containing paired-end reads. First-strand cDNA was synthesized from all RNA with the Mint cDNA synthesis kit, primed by a TRBC-specific oligonucleotide. Following uracil-DNA glycosylase treatment, all cDNA underwent a first 18-cycle PCR with the universal primers M1SS and BC2_uni_R. The paper's data handling went like this. Each sample was normalized by randomly selecting 1 million high-quality reads, each carrying a distinct molecular identifier. Reads with shared molecular identifiers were discarded instead of being binned into consensus sequences. MiTCR, with a Q25 quality threshold and the strictest error-elimination algorithm, was used for CDR3 identification, clonotype clustering and error correction. A nonparametric unseen species model with Euler transformation was used to estimate lower-bound total TCR beta diversity. TCRdb passed the public sequencing reads through fastp at Q25 and MiXCR, retaining productive beta sequences. Every entry covers one CDR3 protein and lists the most common genes and DNA from its rows. The V and J calls and clone size come from TCRdb's table, not from the authors' own analysis. The table for this sample lists over 1.5 million distinct CDR3 sequences; roughly 50% of them were counted only once. Of the sample, approximately 2.1% falls within the top ten clones.

On the study overall, not on this receptor specifically: A strong correlation was found between observed TCR beta diversity and the percentage of naive T cells measured by flow cytometry. Compared with the aged group, the long-lived group had more naive CD4+ T cells, fewer expanded clones and increased TCR diversity, a pattern suggesting age selection. Estimates of total diversity from one million sequenced T cells were regarded as lower bounds and underestimates. As age increased, observed TCR beta diversity per million T cells dropped in a roughly linear way, and a significant reduction was already evident by age 40. Because profiling used bulk unsorted PBMCs, naive and antigen-experienced compartments could not be compared conclusively. Because donor CMV infection status was unknown, age-related changes in expanded clonotypes were potentially confounded.

This clonotype was seen a handful of times. Its specific antigen is unknown. The record has no base qualities; no much larger clone is one base away. The V and J genes are TRBV20-1 and TRBJ2-3; 7 central nucleotides agree with TRBD1. This receptor was taken from a middle-aged woman in good health. Sequenced sample: blood. The DNA sequence reads TGCAGTGCAGCCGACAGGGCTAGCACAGATACGCAGTATTTT. Its protein reads: CSAADRASTDTQYF.